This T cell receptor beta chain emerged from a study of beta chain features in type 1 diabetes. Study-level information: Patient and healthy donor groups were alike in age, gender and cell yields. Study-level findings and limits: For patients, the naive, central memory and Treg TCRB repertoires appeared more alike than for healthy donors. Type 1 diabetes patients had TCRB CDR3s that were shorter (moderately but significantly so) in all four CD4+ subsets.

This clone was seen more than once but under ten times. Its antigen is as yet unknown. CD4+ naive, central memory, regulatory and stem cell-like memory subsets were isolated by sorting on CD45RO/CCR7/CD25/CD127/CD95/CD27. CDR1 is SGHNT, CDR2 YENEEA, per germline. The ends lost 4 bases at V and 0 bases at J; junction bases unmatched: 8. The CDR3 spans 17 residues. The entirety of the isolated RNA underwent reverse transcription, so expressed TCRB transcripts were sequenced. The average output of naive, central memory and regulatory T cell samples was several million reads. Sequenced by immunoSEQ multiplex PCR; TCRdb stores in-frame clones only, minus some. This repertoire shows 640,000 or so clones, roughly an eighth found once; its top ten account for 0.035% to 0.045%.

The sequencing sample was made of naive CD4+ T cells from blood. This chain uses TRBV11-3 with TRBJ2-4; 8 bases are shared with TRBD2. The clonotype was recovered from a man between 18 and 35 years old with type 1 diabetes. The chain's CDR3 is CASSSNSGVGAKNIQYF. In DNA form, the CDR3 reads TGTGCCAGCAGCTCCAATAGCGGGGTGGGAGCCAAAAACATTCAGTACTTC.